This T cell receptor beta chain was retrieved from a study of pediatric ulcerative colitis. Looked up from germline, CDR1 is MNHEY and CDR2 is SVGAGI. Deletions cut 0 bases from V and 2 bases from J, with 10 bases between. The length of the CDR3 is 16 residues. The method was immunoSEQ multiplex PCR; TCRdb's version includes in-frame clones alone and lacks a portion of them. Found here are about 16,000 clones, 80% of them singletons; the top ten hold more than 6.5%. During colonoscopy, one to two rectal pinch biopsies were collected. The sequenced material came from gut tissue. This chain joins TRBV6-5 and TRBJ2-2, with D perhaps matching TRBD1 (6 bases). The source is a boy aged 5-17 years who was a control in a study of pediatric ulcerative colitis. This chain's CDR3 is CASSYSSQGNTGELFF. CDR3 sequence (DNA): TGTGCCAGCAGTTACTCTTCACAGGGTAACACCGGGGAGCTGTTTTTT.